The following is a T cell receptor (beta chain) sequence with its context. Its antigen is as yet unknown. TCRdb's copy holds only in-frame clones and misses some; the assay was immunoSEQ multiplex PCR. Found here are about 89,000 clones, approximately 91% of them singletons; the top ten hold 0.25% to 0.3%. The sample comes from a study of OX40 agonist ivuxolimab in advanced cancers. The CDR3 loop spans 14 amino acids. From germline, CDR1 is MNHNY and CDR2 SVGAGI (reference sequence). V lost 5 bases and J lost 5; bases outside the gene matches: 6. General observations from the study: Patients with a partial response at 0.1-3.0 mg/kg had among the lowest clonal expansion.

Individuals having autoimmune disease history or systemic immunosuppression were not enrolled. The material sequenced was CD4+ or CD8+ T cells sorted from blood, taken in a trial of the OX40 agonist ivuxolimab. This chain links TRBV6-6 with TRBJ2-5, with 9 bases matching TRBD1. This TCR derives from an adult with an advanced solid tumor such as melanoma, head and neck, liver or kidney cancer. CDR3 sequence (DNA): TGTGCCAGCAGTCAAGGACAGGGGCTTGAGACCCAGTACTTC. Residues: CASSQGQGLETQYF.